The 26 T cell receptor beta chains below were found in one sample sequenced in a study of blood T cell repertoires in COVID-19. Measured with immunoSEQ multiplex PCR; TCRdb has only the in-frame clones, and not every one. Of fewer than 350,000 clones in the sample, 65% to 90% were seen once. Input material: peripheral blood. The receptors originated from a woman aged 55-75 years with active or convalescent COVID-19.

The genes are TRBV18 and TRBJ1-2, with 7 bases lining up with TRBD1. V lost 5 bases, J lost 6 bases, and 6 bases stayed unmatched. CDR3 length equals 13 residues. Germline CDR1 KGHSH, CDR2 LQKENI. The CDR3 coding sequence is TGTGCCAGCTCAATGACAGGGCCCGATGGCTACACCTTC. The encoded protein is CASSMTGPDGYTF.

The chain uses TRBV5-4 and TRBJ2-1; tentatively, D is TRBD1 (6 bases). Germline V gene sequence: CDR1 SGHNT, CDR2 YYREEE (reference sequence). The CDR3 extends over 17 amino acids. V gave up 4 bases and J gave up 8 bases, with 25 bases separating them. Here the CDR3 DNA reads TGTGCCAGCAGCGCCCCACGTGAGGGGGTGAGGTTGGATGAGCAGTTCTTC. Amino acid sequence: CASSAPREGVRLDEQFF.

The rearrangement uses TRBV15 and TRBJ2-7; a weak D match, TRBD1 (6 bases). Per the germline V gene, CDR1 is LNHNV and CDR2 is YYDKDF (reference sequence). Deletions cut 0 bases from V and 12 bases from J, with 21 bases between. This CDR3 contains 15 residues. CDR3 amino acids: CATSRDALRTGIRYF. CDR3 nucleotides: TGTGCCACCAGCAGAGATGCCCTCCGTACAGGGATAAGGTACTTC.

This clone was picked up one time. V and J are TRBV12-5 and TRBJ1-3, with 8 bases lining up with TRBD1. The trim removed 2 bases at V and 0 bases at J, leaving 9 bases unmatched. Looked up from germline, CDR1 is LGHNT and CDR2 is FRNRAP. The CDR3 consists of 18 residues. In DNA, the CDR3 is TGTGCTAGTGGTTTGAGGACAGGGATGACTACCTCTGGAAACACCATATATTTT. Translating gives CASGLRTGMTTSGNTIYF.

The chain links TRBV2 to TRBJ1-2; D perhaps matches TRBD1 (5 bases). Germline V gives CDR1 SNHLY, CDR2 FYNNEI. V was trimmed by 1 base and J by 5 bases, leaving 14 bases between them. This CDR3 comprises 15 residues. This chain's CDR3 is CASSEGGLTPYGYTF. In DNA form, the CDR3 reads TGTGCCAGCAGTGAAGGGGGACTAACCCCTTATGGCTACACCTTC.

The gene calls are TRBV5-5 and TRBJ1-4; 9 bases match TRBD1. The CDR3 has 16 residues. The V segment lost 4 bases and the J segment 7 bases; nucleotides outside the gene matches: 11. Germline V gene lookup returns CDR1 SGHKS and CDR2 YYEKEE (reference sequence). CDR3: CASSHDRTGVGEKLFF. The DNA of the CDR3 is TGTGCCAGCAGCCATGACCGGACAGGGGTGGGTGAAAAACTGTTTTTT.

The chain recombines TRBV7-6 with TRBJ1-4, with 8 bases matching TRBD1. With V trimmed by 4 bases and J by 3 bases, 4 bases remained unmatched. The CDR3 runs to 15 residues. CDR1 is SGHVS and CDR2 is FNYEAQ in the germline V gene. CDR3 amino acids: CASSSGTGPNEKLFF. CDR3 coding DNA: TGTGCCAGCAGCTCCGGGACAGGTCCTAATGAAAAACTGTTTTTT.

The chain employs TRBV6-5 and TRBJ2-5; the D gene is possibly TRBD1 (5 bases). There are 13 residues in the CDR3. The germline V and J ends were trimmed by 2 bases and 3 bases, with 7 bases remaining between them. Germline V CDR1 and CDR2: MNHEY, SVGAGI. CDR3 nucleotide sequence: TGTGCCAGCAGTTACGGACAAAAAGAGACCCAGTACTTC. It specifies CASSYGQKETQYF.

This clone was recorded once. The rearrangement uses TRBV7-2 and TRBJ2-5, with a weak D call TRBD1 (6 bases). Germline CDR1 and CDR2: SGHTA and FQGNSA. Deletions cut 6 bases from V and 5 bases from J, with 13 bases between. The CDR3 contains 13 residues. The CDR3 sequence is CASSSTGGETQYF. The CDR3 DNA is TGTGCCAGCAGTTCGACAGGTGGGGAGACCCAGTACTTC.

This chain links TRBV11-3 with TRBJ1-1; possibly TRBD1 for D (5 bases). V dropped 5 bases and J dropped 3 bases, with 19 bases sitting between them. Germline values: CDR1 SGHNT, CDR2 YENEEA. The CDR3 has 16 amino acids. This chain's CDR3 is CASSPRGGGGDTEAFF. In DNA form, the CDR3 reads TGTGCCAGCAGCCCCCGGGGTGGGGGAGGAGACACTGAAGCTTTCTTT.

The V and J genes are TRBV28 and TRBJ2-3; D remains ambiguous. Germline V lookup: CDR1 MDHEN, CDR2 SYDVKM. This CDR3 region has 12 residues. V gave up 6 bases and J gave up 2 bases, with 6 bases separating them. The CDR3 nucleotides read TGTGCCAGCAGGGAGTCCACAGATACGCAGTATTTT. It yields the protein CASRESTDTQYF.

The rearrangement links TRBV19 to TRBJ1-4; 10 bases are a match to TRBD1. The CDR3 is 14 amino acids. In germline, CDR1 is LNHDA, CDR2 SQIVND (reference sequence). With 6 bases clipped from V and 7 bases from J, the junction kept 5 bases outside the gene matches. CDR3 in DNA: TGTGCCAGTAGAGCGAGGGACAGGGGTGAAAAACTGTTTTTT. Protein sequence: CASRARDRGEKLFF.

The chain links TRBV5-1 to TRBJ2-7; 12 bases are shared with TRBD1. V lost 4 bases to trimming and J lost 1 base; unmatched junction nucleotides: 3. This CDR3 spans 15 amino acids. The germline V gene encodes CDR1 SGHRS and CDR2 YFSETQ. As DNA, the CDR3 is TGCGCCAGCAGCATGGGACAGGGGGCGTCCTACGAGCAGTACTTC. Translated: CASSMGQGASYEQYF. The variable domain in full, completed from reference TRBV5-1 and TRBJ2-7, reads KAGVTQTPRYLIKTRGQQVTLSCSPISGHRSVSWYQQTPGQGLQFLFEYFSETQRNKGNFPGRFSGRQFSNSRSEMNVSTLELGDSALYLCASSMGQGASYEQYFGPGTRLTVT.

The CDR3 loop reads CASSYSSSWGSYEQYF. CDR3 DNA: TGTGCCAGCAGTTACTCCTCGTCGTGGGGCAGCTACGAGCAGTACTTC. The V call is TRBV6-5, the J call TRBJ2-7, with a possible D match to TRBD1 (5 bases). Germline V gene data show CDR1 as MNHEY and CDR2 as SVGAGI. Trimming took 0 bases from V and 3 from J, leaving 15 bases between them. There are 16 residues in the CDR3.

This clone was recorded only once. The chain couples TRBV7-9 to TRBJ1-1, with TRBD1 as a possible D gene (5 bases). This CDR3 contains 12 residues. V shed 2 bases and J shed 7 bases, with 8 bases lying between them. CDR1 SEHNR and CDR2 FQNEAQ come from the germline V gene (reference sequence). As DNA, the CDR3 is TGTGCCAGCAGCTTATCGGGGGTTGAAGCTTTCTTT. It specifies CASSLSGVEAFF.

The gene calls are TRBV3-1 (or the pseudogene TRBV3-2) and TRBJ2-7; D call uncertain. CDR1 and CDR2 (germline): LGHDT, YNNKEL (reference sequence). CDR3 length equals 14 residues. V lost 4 bases and J 3 bases, leaving 13 bases between the germline ends. The CDR3 region is CASSPHGSVYEQYF. The CDR3 region has the DNA TGTGCCAGCAGCCCGCACGGGTCGGTCTACGAGCAGTACTTC.

The chain has TRBV14 and TRBJ2-2, with TRBD2 matching 10 bases. V lost 6 bases to trimming and J lost 4 bases; unmatched junction nucleotides: 8. The CDR3 spans 16 residues. Germline assignment: CDR1 SGHDN and CDR2 FVKESK. The chain's CDR3 is CASRPSGGGATGELFF. The DNA for the CDR3 is TGTGCCAGCAGACCTAGCGGGGGAGGGGCCACCGGGGAGCTGTTTTTT.

The genes are TRBV5-1 and TRBJ1-3; 8 bases are a match to TRBD1. Germline CDR1 reads SGHRS; CDR2 reads YFSETQ. CDR3 length: 14 residues. Unmatched junction bases numbered 8, after V lost 3 bases and J lost 9 bases. This chain's CDR3 is CASSWGQAKATIYF. Written as DNA, the CDR3 is TGCGCCAGCAGCTGGGGACAGGCCAAGGCCACCATATATTTT.

Concerning this clone itself: At one of its ends the junction is not consistent with the germline gene, which may arise from a read error. V and J are TRBV13 and TRBJ2-3; weak D call: TRBD1 (6 bases). Per the germline V gene, CDR1 is PRHDT and CDR2 is FYEKMQ (reference sequence). This CDR3 region has 14 residues. The CDR3, as DNA: TGTGCCAGCAGCTTAGTTCCTAGGACAGACACGCAGTATTTT. Amino acid sequence: CASSLVPRTDTQYF.

The chain joins TRBV2 to TRBJ2-5; possibly TRBD1 for D (6 bases). The CDR3 runs to 12 residues. The V end was cut by 7 bases, the J end by 4 bases, with 10 bases between. In germline, CDR1 is SNHLY, CDR2 FYNNEI. The CDR3 reads CASKGDLETQYF. For the CDR3, the DNA is TGTGCCAGCAAGGGGGACCTAGAGACCCAGTACTTC.

The rearrangement joins TRBV9 to TRBJ2-1, with D perhaps TRBD2 (7 bases). Germline CDR1 SGDLS, CDR2 YYNGEE. This CDR3 has 15 amino acids. Trimming left V 0 bases short and J 5 bases short, with 12 bases between. The CDR3 loop is CASSVGEGGHNEQFF. The CDR3 nucleotides are TGTGCCAGCAGCGTAGGAGAGGGGGGGCACAATGAGCAGTTCTTC.

V is TRBV7-9 and J is TRBJ1-4; D uncertain. The germline V and J ends were trimmed by 5 bases and 7 bases, with 23 bases remaining between them. The CDR3 is 17 amino acids. Germline V gene sequence: CDR1 SEHNR, CDR2 FQNEAQ (reference sequence). The CDR3 here is CASSPSAVWSRGEKLFF. The CDR3 region has the DNA TGTGCCAGCAGCCCCTCGGCCGTCTGGTCGCGGGGTGAAAAACTGTTTTTT.

This clone has more than one count but fewer than ten. The rearrangement joins TRBV10-2 to TRBJ1-3, with TRBD1 identical over 9 bases. The trim removed 8 bases at V and 2 bases at J, leaving 4 bases unmatched. The CDR3 loop spans 14 amino acids. The germline CDR1 and CDR2 sequences are WSHSY and SAAADI. DNA for the CDR3: TGCGCCAGCCGAACAGGGGGCCCTGGAAACACCATATATTTT. It translates to CASRTGGPGNTIYF.

The J gene is TRBJ1-3, the V gene TRBV6-6, with D maybe TRBD1 (6 bases). Germline V gene data show CDR1 as MNHNY and CDR2 as SVGAGI (reference sequence). The CDR3 spans 16 residues. V was clipped by 6 bases and J by 0 bases, with 15 bases between them. CDR3 protein: CASRPTGTLSGNTIYF. CDR3 nucleotides: TGTGCCAGCAGACCGACCGGGACACTCTCTGGAAACACCATATATTTT.

The V call is TRBV18, the J call TRBJ1-3, with 8 positions matching TRBD1. This CDR3 has 16 residues. In germline, CDR1 is KGHSH, CDR2 LQKENI. Trimming took 4 bases from V and 0 from J; bases not matched to a gene: 5. CDR3 protein: CASSQFDRGSGNTIYF. CDR3 bases: TGTGCCAGCTCACAATTCGACAGGGGCTCTGGAAACACCATATATTTT.

This rearrangement joins TRBV19 to TRBJ2-1, with TRBD2 matching 12 bases. Losses at the gene ends were 7 bases for V and 9 bases for J; bases not matched to a gene: 16. CDR1 LNHDA and CDR2 SQIVND come from the germline V gene (reference sequence). This CDR3 region has 17 residues. CDR3 nucleotide sequence: TGTGCCAGTACCCACCAGGGGCTAGCGGGGGGGCATGGTGAGCAGTTCTTC. Its translation is CASTHQGLAGGHGEQFF.